This TCR beta chain was retrieved from a study of T-cell memory formation after mild COVID-19. TCRdb independently ran MiXCR on the 5' RACE reads; one entry per CDR3 protein. The repertoire has hundreds of thousands of distinct CDR3 sequences, 23% of them found once; the top ten carry under 15%. The clonotype comes from an adult woman who had mild COVID-19 (a few samples of this study predate the infection). Cell type and time point are not known. Sequencing was carried out using PBMCs or a T cell subset sorted from them (not recorded which).

The CDR3 DNA is TGTGCCAGCAGTAACTTAGATACGCAGTATTTT. It codes for CASSNLDTQYF. The chain uses TRBV12-3 or TRBV12-4 and TRBJ2-3; unclear D gene. Trimming cost V 5 bases and J 5 bases, with 5 bases left between them. The CDR3 length is 11 residues.